Listed below are T cell receptor beta chains from one sample, sequenced in a study of blood T cells in healthy people across ages. TCRdb reprocessed the 5' RACE reads with MiXCR, giving one entry per CDR3 protein. The sample has hundreds of thousands of distinct CDR3 sequences, approximately 40% seen once. Source material: blood. The receptors here all came from a man older than 75 in good health. Both conserved end residues are part of each CDR3. A D gene is named only where the DNA matches it firmly. Clone size is stated in some rows and not others, as once, few, many or a class when expanded.

clone size,V gene,D gene,J gene,CDR3 protein,CDR3 DNA
.,TRBV29-1,.,TRBJ2-7,CSVVSGRTYEQYF,TGCAGCGTTGTTAGTGGCAGAACCTACGAGCAGTACTTC
.,TRBV12-3/TRBV12-4,.,TRBJ2-5,CASSFYPDSPTSGETQYF,TGTGCCAGCAGTTTCTACCCGGACTCCCCCACTAGTGGGGAGACCCAGTACTTC
.,TRBV2,TRBD2,TRBJ2-3,CASSEQRGSTDTQYF,TGTGCCAGCAGTGAGCAGCGGGGGAGCACAGATACGCAGTATTTT
few,TRBV6-2/TRBV6-3,TRBD2,TRBJ2-4,CASRDSGVSKNIQYF,TGTGCCAGCAGAGATAGCGGGGTCTCAAAAAACATTCAGTACTTC
many,TRBV7-2,.,TRBJ2-1,CASSLQGRHEQFF,TGTGCCAGCAGCTTACAGGGGAGACATGAGCAGTTCTTC
once,TRBV5-8,.,TRBJ2-7,CASGPGPFYEQYF,TGTGCCAGCGGCCCAGGACCTTTCTACGAGCAGTACTTC
few,TRBV29-1,.,TRBJ2-3,CSVELWRYTDTQYF,TGCAGCGTTGAATTATGGCGGTACACAGATACGCAGTATTTT
.,TRBV4-3,TRBD2,TRBJ2-1,CASSQELAGGYNEQFF,TGCGCCAGCAGCCAAGAACTAGCGGGAGGGTACAATGAGCAGTTCTTC
few,TRBV27,TRBD2,TRBJ2-7,CASSLGGRIAGARSYNEQYF,TGTGCCAGCAGTTTGGGAGGGAGGATAGCGGGAGCACGGTCCTACAATGAGCAGTACTTC
.,TRBV9,.,TRBJ2-7,CASSPRGLEQYF,TGTGCCAGTAGTCCCCGGGGACTCGAGCAGTACTTC
many,TRBV29-1,.,TRBJ2-1,CSAERGMAYNEQFF,TGCAGCGCAGAACGCGGGATGGCATACAATGAGCAGTTCTTC
.,TRBV5-1,.,TRBJ1-1,CASSFIGTEAFF,TGCGCCAGCAGCTTTATAGGGACTGAAGCTTTCTTT
few,TRBV12-5,TRBD1,TRBJ1-4,CASGLGTGQGPTNEKLFF,TGTGCTAGTGGTTTGGGAACCGGACAGGGCCCAACTAATGAAAAACTGTTTTTT
few,TRBV3-1,.,TRBJ2-1,CASNNPEYNEQFF,TGTGCCAGCAATAACCCGGAATACAATGAGCAGTTCTTC
.,TRBV5-1,TRBD2,TRBJ2-7,CASSLVVVAGDNEQYF,TGCGCCAGCAGCTTGGTTGTGGTAGCGGGGGACAATGAGCAGTACTTC
few,TRBV20-1,.,TRBJ2-1,CSARFSSGSYNEQFF,TGCAGTGCTAGATTCAGTAGCGGCTCCTACAATGAGCAGTTCTTC
.,TRBV6-2/TRBV6-3,.,TRBJ1-1,CASSFTGTPRAGAAFF,TGTGCCAGCAGCTTTACCGGGACACCGAGGGCCGGGGCAGCTTTCTTT
.,TRBV4-3,.,TRBJ2-1,CASSQEGQINEQFF,TGCGCCAGCAGCCAGGAGGGACAGATTAATGAGCAGTTCTTC
.,TRBV30,.,TRBJ2-7,CAGGQGNEQYF,TGTGCCGGGGGGCAGGGTAACGAGCAGTACTTC
.,TRBV10-3,TRBD1,TRBJ2-5,CAIGPGQGEGETQYF,TGTGCCATCGGCCCGGGACAGGGAGAAGGGGAGACCCAGTACTTC
few,TRBV6-2/TRBV6-3,TRBD1,TRBJ2-7,CASSYPPRTGQGSYEQYF,TGTGCCAGCAGTTACCCACCGAGAACGGGACAGGGATCGTACGAGCAGTACTTC
.,TRBV6-1,TRBD1,TRBJ2-5,CASSEVGTGGLQETQYF,TGTGCCAGCAGTGAAGTTGGGACAGGCGGCCTCCAAGAGACCCAGTACTTC
.,TRBV29-1,TRBD1,TRBJ1-4,CSVSGTDEKLFF,TGCAGCGTTTCCGGGACAGACGAAAAACTGTTTTTT
.,TRBV7-2,.,TRBJ2-5,CASSLDRGRGFRETQYF,TGTGCCAGCAGCTTAGATCGGGGAAGGGGGTTTAGGGAGACCCAGTACTTC
.,TRBV5-1,TRBD2,TRBJ2-5,CASSLPGTIETQYF,TGCGCCAGCAGCTTACCCGGGACTATCGAGACCCAGTACTTC
.,TRBV20-1,.,TRBJ1-6,CSARDVQGWRSPLHF,TGCAGTGCTAGAGATGTGCAGGGGTGGCGTTCACCCCTCCACTTT
.,TRBV7-2,TRBD2,TRBJ2-7,CASSRRTSGTTRGLGNEQYF,TGTGCCAGCAGCCGCAGGACTAGCGGGACCACACGTGGTTTGGGGAATGAGCAGTACTTC
.,TRBV20-1,TRBD1,TRBJ1-4,CSARDRRGREEKLFF,TGCAGTGCTAGAGATCGCAGGGGGAGGGAGGAAAAACTGTTTTTT
.,TRBV7-9,TRBD1,TRBJ1-1,CASSTYRGRETEAFF,TGTGCCAGCAGCACATACAGGGGGCGAGAAACTGAAGCTTTCTTT
.,TRBV4-3,TRBD1,TRBJ1-2,CASSQEPRDRGYGYTF,TGCGCCAGCAGCCAAGAGCCCCGGGACAGGGGCTATGGCTACACCTTC
many,TRBV20-1,.,TRBJ2-7,CSANVATNYEQYF,TGCAGTGCGAACGTAGCGACGAACTACGAGCAGTACTTC
.,TRBV24-1,.,TRBJ1-2,CATSDSRNYGYTF,TGTGCCACCAGTGATTCCAGGAACTATGGCTACACCTTC
few,TRBV20-1,.,TRBJ2-3,CSARVGTSTDTQYF,TGCAGTGCTAGAGTCGGGACTTCCACAGATACGCAGTATTTT
.,TRBV4-3,TRBD2,TRBJ2-1,CASSQVSSSGGLYNGQFF,TGCGCCAGCAGCCAAGTGTCTTCTAGCGGGGGCCTCTACAATGGGCAGTTCTTC
.,TRBV27,.,TRBJ2-5,CAIPLRLKETQYF,TGTGCCATCCCCCTGCGGCTTAAAGAGACCCAGTACTTC
once,TRBV20-1,.,TRBJ1-2,CSARVVANYGYTF,TGCAGTGCTAGAGTAGTAGCTAACTATGGCTACACCTTC
.,TRBV3-1,TRBD1,TRBJ2-7,CASSPMQGAYSYEQYF,TGTGCCAGCAGTCCTATGCAGGGGGCCTACTCCTACGAGCAGTACTTC
once,TRBV29-1,.,TRBJ1-1,CSVEDPAVPNTEAFF,TGCAGCGTTGAAGACCCGGCAGTTCCGAACACTGAAGCTTTCTTT
.,TRBV5-6,.,TRBJ1-1,CASSSRTEAFF,TGTGCCAGCAGCTCTCGGACTGAAGCTTTCTTT
.,TRBV20-1,.,TRBJ2-5,CSARRPAGEEAQYF,TGCAGTGCTAGACGTCCGGCAGGGGAAGAGGCCCAGTACTTC
.,TRBV6-5,.,TRBJ1-6,CASHSREGSSPLHF,TGTGCCAGCCACTCCCGAGAGGGGAGTTCACCCCTCCACTTT
.,TRBV27,TRBD2,TRBJ2-3,CASSPFQIAGGADTQYF,TGTGCCAGCAGTCCCTTCCAAATAGCGGGAGGAGCAGATACGCAGTATTTT
few,TRBV14,TRBD2,TRBJ2-3,CASSRSPGGRSDTQYF,TGTGCCAGCAGCCGGTCCCCGGGGGGGCGCTCAGATACGCAGTATTTT
few,TRBV20-1,.,TRBJ2-7,CSSRAETPTLYEQYF,TGCAGTTCTAGAGCGGAGACACCCACTCTCTACGAGCAGTACTTC
few,TRBV6-5,.,TRBJ1-1,CASSRAGHSNTEAFF,TGTGCCAGCAGTAGAGCGGGACACTCGAACACTGAAGCTTTCTTT